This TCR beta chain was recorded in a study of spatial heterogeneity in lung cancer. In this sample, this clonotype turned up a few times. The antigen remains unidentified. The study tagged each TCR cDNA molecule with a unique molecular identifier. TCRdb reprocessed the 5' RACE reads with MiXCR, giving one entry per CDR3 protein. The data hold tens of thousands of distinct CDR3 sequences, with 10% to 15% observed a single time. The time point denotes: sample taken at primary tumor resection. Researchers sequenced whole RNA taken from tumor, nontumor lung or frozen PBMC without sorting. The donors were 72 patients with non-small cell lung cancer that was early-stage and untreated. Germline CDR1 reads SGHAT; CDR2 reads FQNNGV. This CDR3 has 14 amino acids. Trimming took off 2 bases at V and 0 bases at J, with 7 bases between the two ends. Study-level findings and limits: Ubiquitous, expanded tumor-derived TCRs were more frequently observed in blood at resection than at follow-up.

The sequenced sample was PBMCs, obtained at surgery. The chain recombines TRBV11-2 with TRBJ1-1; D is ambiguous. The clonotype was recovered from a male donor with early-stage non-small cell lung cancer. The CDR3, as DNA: TGTGCCAGCAGCTTAAACCTAATGAACACTGAAGCTTTCTTT. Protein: CASSLNLMNTEAFF.